These 21 T cell receptor beta chains originate from one sample sequenced in a study of blood T cell repertoires in COVID-19. Repertoires were generated with immunoSEQ multiplex PCR, while TCRdb's copy carries only in-frame clones and drops some. The data contain 130,000 or so clones, about four fifths of them singletons. The sequencing sample was made of peripheral blood. The receptor source for this set is a human donor in a cohort sampled during active COVID-19.

At least ten counts were recorded for this clone. V and J are TRBV4-1 and TRBJ1-6, with a weak D call TRBD1 (5 bases). Germline V lookup: CDR1 MGHRA, CDR2 YSYEKL. This CDR3 has 17 amino acids. The germline V and J ends were trimmed by 1 base and 6 bases, with 16 bases remaining between them. CDR3 region: CASSQVTTGGSNSPLHF. The CDR3 bases are TGCGCCAGCAGCCAAGTGACGACGGGGGGTTCTAATTCACCCCTCCACTTT.

This rearrangement joins TRBV5-1 to TRBJ2-7; TRBD1 matches at 11 bases. There are 15 residues in the CDR3. V trimming: 3 bases; J trimming: 5 bases; junction bases outside the gene matches: 7. The germline V gene has CDR1 SGHRS and CDR2 YFSETQ. CDR3 in DNA: TGCGCCAGCAGCTCCCGGACAGGGGGCTTTAACGAGCAGTACTTC. This encodes CASSSRTGGFNEQYF.

The chain carries TRBV7-9 and TRBJ1-2, with a possible D match to TRBD1 (5 bases). Germline V gene lookup returns CDR1 SEHNR and CDR2 FQNEAQ (reference sequence). Trimming stripped 5 bases from V and 6 bases from J, with 22 bases between. This CDR3 has 16 amino acids. CDR3 coding DNA: TGTGCCAGCAGCACCCGGGATAGGACTAGCAGGGATGGCTACACCTTC. Residues: CASSTRDRTSRDGYTF.

The chain recombines TRBV5-8 with TRBJ2-5; 7 bases line up with TRBD2. Per the germline V gene, CDR1 is SGHTS and CDR2 is YDEGEE. The CDR3 contains 14 residues. J lost 5 bases, V lost 2 bases, and 6 bases had no gene match. CDR3: CASSLSGGEETQYF. The CDR3 nucleotides are TGTGCCAGCAGCTTATCGGGGGGAGAGGAGACCCAGTACTTC.

The rearrangement uses TRBV4-2 and TRBJ1-5; no reliable D call. Trimming pared 3 bases from V and 6 bases from J, leaving 12 bases between. From germline, CDR1 is LGHNA and CDR2 YNFKEQ. The CDR3 is 14 amino acids. The CDR3, as DNA: TGTGCCAGCAGCCAGGCACTAGGTAGTCAGCCCCAGCATTTT. As protein: CASSQALGSQPQHF.

This clone has a count of ten or more. The genes are TRBV5-4 and TRBJ2-7, with 8 bases aligning to TRBD2. The germline CDR1 and CDR2 sequences are SGHNT and YYREEE (reference sequence). The length of the CDR3 is 17 residues. V was pared by 0 bases and J by 2 bases, with 10 bases of the junction left unmatched. CDR3 region: CASSLGPAGGLPYEQYF. Here the CDR3 DNA reads TGTGCCAGCAGCTTGGGCCCCGCGGGGGGCCTCCCCTACGAGCAGTACTTC.

By sample share, this clone is medium-sized (0.01 to 0.1%). The CDR3 is CASSLGGFSYNEQFF. The CDR3 DNA reads as TGCGCCAGCAGCCTCGGCGGGTTTTCCTACAATGAGCAGTTCTTC. The chain employs TRBV4-1 and TRBJ2-1, with D maybe TRBD2 (5 bases). CDR1 MGHRA and CDR2 YSYEKL come from the germline V gene. Trimming took 4 bases from V and 1 from J, leaving 11 bases between them. CDR3 length: 15 residues.

The CDR3 nucleotides are TGTGCCAGTAGTATTGGAGGGAGTATGGGTCAGCCCCAGCATTTT. It translates to CASSIGGSMGQPQHF. The J gene is TRBJ1-5, the V gene TRBV19; unclear D gene. This CDR3 has 15 amino acids. Trimming left V 3 bases short and J 6 bases short, with 15 bases between. The V gene's germline CDR1 is LNHDA and CDR2 SQIVND (reference sequence).

This chain connects TRBV4-1 to TRBJ2-2; 11 bases map to TRBD1. Germline V gene sequence: CDR1 MGHRA, CDR2 YSYEKL. The CDR3 extends over 18 amino acids. The V gene end was trimmed by 2 bases and the J gene end by 0 bases; junction bases not matched to a gene: 5. CDR3 protein: CASSQTGTGGTNTGELFF. DNA of the CDR3: TGCGCCAGCAGCCAAACCGGGACAGGGGGTACGAACACCGGGGAGCTGTTTTTT.

This clone turned up a few times. V usage is TRBV2 and J usage is TRBJ2-7; 8 positions match TRBD1. Germline V CDR1 and CDR2: SNHLY, FYNNEI. The CDR3 is 17 amino acids. V dropped 7 bases and J dropped 0; count of bases not matched to a gene: 14. As DNA, the CDR3 is TGTGCCAGCACAACCCGGGACAGGCCTGGAAGCTCCTACGAGCAGTACTTC. It codes for CASTTRDRPGSSYEQYF. The full variable domain, completed using reference TRBV2 and TRBJ2-7, is EPEVTQTPSHQVTQMGQEVILRCVPISNHLYFYWYRQILGQKVEFLVSFYNNEISEKSEIFDDQFSVERPDGSNFTLKIRSTKLEDSAMYFCASTTRDRPGSSYEQYFGPGTRLTVT.

The rearrangement joins TRBV12-5 to TRBJ2-7, with D uncertain. Trimming removed 5 bases at V and 3 bases at J, with 5 bases between. CDR3 length equals 11 residues. Germline loops: CDR1 LGHNT, CDR2 FRNRAP. The CDR3, as DNA: TGTGCTAGTGGTGTTCTCTACGAGCAGTACTTC. Translation gives CASGVLYEQYF.

The chain uses TRBV2 and TRBJ1-5, with D tentatively TRBD1 (5 bases). The ends were cut back, 8 bases at V and 3 bases at J, with 14 bases in the middle. Per germline, CDR1 SNHLY and CDR2 FYNNEI. This CDR3 has 14 residues. Written as DNA, the CDR3 is TGTGCCAGCCTGGGGCCGCACCACAATCAGCCCCAGCATTTT. It codes for CASLGPHHNQPQHF.

The V and J genes are TRBV7-9 and TRBJ1-4; D is ambiguous. Trimming left V 5 bases short and J 0 bases short, with 10 bases between. CDR3 length equals 15 residues. Per the germline V gene, CDR1 is SEHNR and CDR2 is FQNEAQ (reference sequence). This CDR3 is CASSPPGATNEKLFF. In DNA form, the CDR3 reads TGTGCCAGCAGCCCCCCGGGAGCAACTAATGAAAAACTGTTTTTT.

A single count supports this clone. V usage is TRBV6-5 and J usage is TRBJ2-3, with D unresolved. This CDR3 is 14 amino acids long. V gave up 2 bases and J gave up 0 bases, with 6 bases separating them. Per germline, CDR1 MNHEY and CDR2 SVGAGI. The CDR3 DNA follows: TGTGCCAGCAGTTACGGGCCTAGCACAGATACGCAGTATTTT. This sequence encodes CASSYGPSTDTQYF.

This chain connects TRBV2 to TRBJ2-1; D is unresolved. The length of the CDR3 is 16 residues. Germline lookup yields CDR1 SNHLY and CDR2 FYNNEI. The V gene lost 2 bases and the J gene lost 0 bases, with 11 bases spanning the gap. CDR3 nucleotide sequence: TGTGCCAGCAGTGAATCGCAGGTGAGCTCCTACAATGAGCAGTTCTTC. Translated, it gives CASSESQVSSYNEQFF.

This clone was seen just once. The CDR3 nucleotides are TGCGCCAGCAGCTCCGGTGGGCCTGGAAACACCATATATTTT. Protein: CASSSGGPGNTIYF. The V gene is TRBV5-1, the J gene TRBJ1-3; D not certain. CDR1 is SGHRS, CDR2 YFSETQ, per germline. The ends were cut back, 3 bases at V and 2 bases at J, with 9 bases in the middle. There are 14 residues in the CDR3.

The rearrangement links TRBV5-1 to TRBJ2-5; 10 bases are shared with TRBD1. Per germline, CDR1 SGHRS and CDR2 YFSETQ. J was trimmed by 0 bases and V by 0 bases; bases with no gene match: 5. The CDR3 consists of 17 residues. The CDR3 region has the DNA TGCGCCAGCAGCTTGGGACAGGGGGCTCCGTACCAAGAGACCCAGTACTTC. The encoded protein is CASSLGQGAPYQETQYF.

The CDR3 DNA sequence: TGCGCCAGCAGCTTGGCGGGAGAGACCCAGTACTTC. Amino acid sequence: CASSLAGETQYF. The chain combines TRBV5-1 with TRBJ2-5; no clear D. Germline-derived CDR1 and CDR2 are SGHRS and YFSETQ. V was cut by 0 bases and J by 4 bases, with 4 bases left in between. The CDR3 extends over 12 amino acids.

The J gene is TRBJ2-7, the V gene TRBV5-1; perhaps TRBD2 as D (5 bases). The CDR3 totals 14 residues. Trimming left V 5 bases short and J 7 bases short, with 19 bases between. Per germline, CDR1 SGHRS and CDR2 YFSETQ. CDR3 coding DNA: TGCGCCAGCAGGCCGGGATCCTCCCTCGGTGAGCAGTACTTC. It is translated as CASRPGSSLGEQYF.

This clone was picked up a small number of times. This chain links TRBV4-1 with TRBJ1-3; D gene unclear. Germline V CDR1 and CDR2: MGHRA, YSYEKL. The CDR3 runs 14 residues. V was pared by 4 bases and J by 4 bases, with 11 bases between. CDR3 amino acids: CASSPWQVGNTIYF. CDR3 coding DNA: TGCGCCAGCAGCCCCTGGCAGGTCGGAAACACCATATATTTT.

The rearrangement links TRBV11-2 to TRBJ1-1, with a possible D match to TRBD1 (6 bases). V was pared by 0 bases and J by 3 bases, with 14 bases between. Germline assignment: CDR1 SGHAT and CDR2 FQNNGV. The CDR3 spans 16 residues. This CDR3 is CASSLEGGVLHTEAFF. CDR3 bases: TGTGCCAGCAGCTTAGAAGGGGGGGTACTACACACTGAAGCTTTCTTT.